This is a list of T cell receptor beta chains from one sample in a study of cytomegalovirus exposure and HLA in healthy donors. Measured with immunoSEQ multiplex PCR; TCRdb has only the in-frame clones, and not every one. Of 190,000 or so clones in the sample, about 86% were seen once. Sequenced: PBMCs. The receptors derive from a woman in her late teens or twenties in good health and CMV-seropositive. Each CDR3 is given with its conserved first and last residue. D genes are given only for firm matches. The size field is filled for only some rows; it gives once, few, many or a size class.

d_call	v_call	cdr3_length	j_call	clone_size	cdr3_nt	cdr3_aa
TRBD2	TRBV27	15	TRBJ2-3	once	TGTGCCAGCAGTCATTTAGCGGGGGGCACAGATACGCAGTATTTT	CASSHLAGGTDTQYF
-	TRBV7-9	10	TRBJ1-2	-	TGTGCCAGCAGCTCTTATGGCTACACCTTC	CASSSYGYTF
-	TRBV15	17	TRBJ1-1	-	TGTGCCACCAGCAGAGATAACCTCGTGAGGGTAGACACTGAAGCTTTCTTT	CATSRDNLVRVDTEAFF
-	TRBV7-8	14	TRBJ2-7	-	TGTGCCAGCAGCAACTCCCGTCGGGGGGCCGAGCAGTACTTC	CASSNSRRGAEQYF
TRBD1	TRBV9	15	TRBJ1-4	few	TGTGCCAGCAGCGCAGCACAGGGGGCTAATGAAAAACTGTTTTTT	CASSAAQGANEKLFF
-	TRBV4-2	13	TRBJ1-2	-	TGTGCCAGCAGCCAAGCAGTCGGGGATGGCTACACCTTC	CASSQAVGDGYTF
-	TRBV19	13	TRBJ2-2	-	TGTGCCTGCCAGGGGCGCACCACCGGGGAGCTGTTTTTT	CACQGRTTGELFF
-	TRBV4-1	16	TRBJ1-2	-	TGCGCCAGCAGCCAAACAGAAGCTGCCCGATTGACCGGCTACACCTTC	CASSQTEAARLTGYTF
-	TRBV2	15	TRBJ2-3	-	TGTGCCAGCAGTGCGTTCACATTACCCACAGATACGCAGTATTTT	CASSAFTLPTDTQYF
-	TRBV11-3	14	TRBJ2-3	-	TGTGCCAGCAGCTTAAAAGCGTCGGGAGATACGCAGTATTTT	CASSLKASGDTQYF
TRBD1	TRBV7-8	15	TRBJ1-2	-	TGTGCCAGCAGCGCAGCACAGGGGGCAAGCTATGGCTACACCTTC	CASSAAQGASYGYTF
TRBD2	TRBV19	13	TRBJ2-3	-	TGTGCCAGTAGGCGGGGGACCACAGATACGCAGTATTTT	CASRRGTTDTQYF